This T cell receptor (beta chain) was retrieved from a study of cytomegalovirus exposure and HLA in healthy donors. Study-wide results and caveats: It was approximately 150 TCR beta chains that were listed as cytomegalovirus-associated.

This clone was detected once. Its antigen is unknown. Assay: immunoSEQ multiplex PCR; the TCRdb copy retains only in-frame clones and omits some. The sample has 200,000 or so clones, 84% seen once; the top ten hold around 15%. This CDR3 has 12 residues. The ends were cut back, 8 bases at V and 6 bases at J, with 13 bases in the middle. From germline, CDR1 is MDHEN and CDR2 SYDVKM. The receptor was isolated from a woman aged 25 to 39 in good health and CMV-seropositive. The chain employs TRBV28 and TRBJ1-2; tentatively, D is TRBD1 (5 bases). The sequenced sample was PBMCs. The CDR3 nucleotides are TGTGCCAGCGGAGCAGGGATCCATGGCTACACCTTC. As protein: CASGAGIHGYTF.